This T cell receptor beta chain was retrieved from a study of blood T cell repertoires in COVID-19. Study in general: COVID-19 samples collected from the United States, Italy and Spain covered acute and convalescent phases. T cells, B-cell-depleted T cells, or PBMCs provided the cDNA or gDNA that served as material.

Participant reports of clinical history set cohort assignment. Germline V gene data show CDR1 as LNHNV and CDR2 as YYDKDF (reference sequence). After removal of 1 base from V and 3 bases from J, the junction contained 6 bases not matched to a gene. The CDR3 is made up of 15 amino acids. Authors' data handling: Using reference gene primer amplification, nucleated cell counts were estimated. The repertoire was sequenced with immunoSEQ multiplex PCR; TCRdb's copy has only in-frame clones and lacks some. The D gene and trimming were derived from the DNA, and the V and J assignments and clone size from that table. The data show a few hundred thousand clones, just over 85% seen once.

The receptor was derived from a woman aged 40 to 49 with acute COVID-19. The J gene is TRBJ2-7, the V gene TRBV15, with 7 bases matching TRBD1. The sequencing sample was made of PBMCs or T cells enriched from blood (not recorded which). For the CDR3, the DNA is TGTGCCACCAGCAGAGGGTTCGGGACAGACTACGAGCAGTACTTC. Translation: CATSRGFGTDYEQYF.